The next 2 T cell receptor beta chains were all read from a single sample in a study of blood T cell repertoires in COVID-19 (TCRdb year 2020). The library was made by the immunoSEQ multiplex PCR assay. As stored in TCRdb, this immuneACCESS dataset retains in-frame rearrangements with V and J assigned. A fraction of the clones does not appear; measured against another copy, unresolved V genes explain less than half of the discrepancy, and the remainder lacks a known reason. The sample profile shows about 220,000 clones; about 87% of them were found once. The ten largest account for roughly 2.7% of the sample. The sample was PBMCs or T cells enriched from blood (not recorded which). The source is a woman in her twenties or thirties who had recovered from COVID-19.

In this sample, this clone turned up once. V and J are TRBV9 and TRBJ1-2; D is perhaps TRBD1 (5 bases). There are 13 residues in the CDR3. The V end lost 2 bases, the J end lost 3 bases, and 8 bases lay between the germline ends. CDR1 SGDLS and CDR2 YYNGEE come from the germline V gene. The DNA of the CDR3 is TGTGCCAGCAGCGTCTGGGGGGACTATGGCTACACCTTC. Its protein is CASSVWGDYGYTF.

The chain recombines TRBV4-3 with TRBJ1-4, with 10 bases matching TRBD1. The CDR3 has 14 amino acids. With 6 bases clipped from V and 5 bases from J, the junction kept 3 bases outside the gene matches. CDR1 LGHNA and CDR2 YSLEER come from the germline V gene. CDR3 loop: CASSRDRGNEKLFF. The CDR3 DNA reads TGCGCCAGCAGTCGGGACAGGGGAAATGAAAAACTGTTTTTT.